A single sample is the source of the 21 T cell receptor beta chains below, sequenced in a study of spatial heterogeneity in lung cancer. Documented time point: sample taken at primary tumor resection. Study-wide points: The number of expanded tumor alpha and beta chains correlated with mutation number.

TCRdb reprocessed the 5' RACE reads with MiXCR, giving one entry per CDR3 protein. Seen here are over 8,500 distinct CDR3 sequences, approximately 12% observed once, and the top ten hold 39%. These receptors' targets are unknown. The input for sequencing was lung tumor tissue, taken at surgery. The receptors stem from a male donor with early-stage non-small cell lung cancer.

The rearrangement uses TRBV4-3 and TRBJ2-3; D is uncertain. Germline CDR1 and CDR2: LGHNA and YSLEER. Trimming stripped 4 bases from V and 0 bases from J, with 17 bases between. This CDR3 contains 17 residues. CDR3 sequence reads: CASSLNPTTISTDTQYF. The CDR3 DNA reads TGCGCCAGCAGCCTGAACCCTACCACCATTAGCACAGATACGCAGTATTTT.

This clonotype was seen ten or more times. The CDR3 DNA sequence: TGTGCCTGGTCCGGACAGCCAAATCAGCCCCAGCATTTT. It encodes CAWSGQPNQPQHF. The V gene is TRBV30, the J gene TRBJ1-5; TRBD1 is a possible D gene (6 bases). Trimming shortened V by 5 bases and J by 4 bases, and 12 bases separated the two germline ends. Germline CDR1 GTSNPN, CDR2 SVGIG (reference sequence). The CDR3 contains 13 residues.

This rearrangement joins TRBV19 to TRBJ1-2; the match to TRBD1 covers 8 bases. CDR1 and CDR2 from the germline V gene are LNHDA and SQIVND (reference sequence). The CDR3 has 14 residues. Germline trimming cut 7 bases from V and 2 bases from J; bases unmatched to any gene: 6. CDR3: CASTRTGLNYGYTF. CDR3 nucleotide sequence: TGTGCCAGTACCAGGACAGGGCTGAACTATGGCTACACCTTC.

V is TRBV7-2 and J is TRBJ1-5, with D possibly being TRBD1 (5 bases). The CDR3 runs 16 residues. Per the germline V gene, CDR1 is SGHTA and CDR2 is FQGNSA. The germline V and J ends were trimmed by 5 bases and 4 bases, with 18 bases remaining between them. The CDR3 region has the DNA TGTGCCAGCAGCCCGAGAACGGGGCGCCTGAATCAGCCCCAGCATTTT. Amino acids: CASSPRTGRLNQPQHF. Supplemented by reference TRBV7-2 and TRBJ1-5, the full variable domain reads GAGVSQSPSNKVTEKGKDVELRCDPISGHTALYWYRQSLGQGLEFLIYFQGNSAPDKSGLPSDRFSAERTGGSVSTLTIQRTQQEDSAVYLCASSPRTGRLNQPQHFGDGTRLSIL.

Within the sample, this clonotype is medium-sized (0.01 to 0.1%). V usage is TRBV4-3 and J usage is TRBJ2-2, with a possible D match to TRBD1 (6 bases). The CDR3 has 15 amino acids. The V end was cut by 3 bases, the J end by 2 bases, with 10 bases between. From germline, CDR1 is LGHNA and CDR2 YSLEER. The CDR3 spells CASSQGTYNTGELFF. The CDR3 coding sequence is TGCGCCAGCAGCCAGGGGACATATAACACCGGGGAGCTGTTTTTT.

The chain recombines TRBV4-2 with TRBJ2-3; 7 positions agree with TRBD2. This CDR3 contains 20 residues. The V segment lost 0 bases and the J segment 0 bases; nucleotides outside the gene matches: 15. The germline V gene encodes CDR1 LGHNA and CDR2 YNFKEQ. CDR3 residues: CASSQDSGTTYPTSTDTQYF. The CDR3 DNA follows: TGTGCCAGCAGCCAAGACTCCGGGACTACATACCCTACTAGCACAGATACGCAGTATTTT.

This clonotype appeared many times. The chain recombines TRBV6-2 or TRBV6-3 with TRBJ2-7; TRBD1 agrees at 10 bases. V lost 0 bases to trimming and J lost 7 bases; unmatched junction nucleotides: 3. CDR3 size: 14 residues. Germline V CDR1 and CDR2: MNHEY, SVGEGT. This CDR3 reads CASSYSGTGEEQYF. The DNA for the CDR3 is TGTGCCAGCAGTTACTCGGGGACAGGGGAAGAGCAGTACTTC.

Regarding this clonotype: Possible read error: a much larger clone is one base away. The J gene is TRBJ2-1, the V gene TRBV20-1; the D gene is possibly TRBD1 (6 bases). Germline CDR1 reads DFQATT; CDR2 reads SNEGSKA (reference sequence). The CDR3 length is 12 residues. The CDR3 DNA follows: TGCAGTTCCGGGACAAACTACATTGAGCAGTTCTTC. Protein product: CSSGTNYIEQFF.

The chain is built from TRBV20-1 and TRBJ2-7, with 10 bases identical to TRBD1. Germline V gene lookup returns CDR1 DFQATT and CDR2 SNEGSKA (reference sequence). CDR3 size: 13 residues. V was pared by 5 bases and J by 6 bases, with 7 bases of the junction left unmatched. CDR3 sequence: CSAPGTGDTEQYF. DNA of the CDR3: TGCAGTGCTCCCGGGACAGGGGATACCGAGCAGTACTTC.

In the case of this clonotype: One end of the junction varies from germline; a read error may be responsible. CDR3 nucleotides: TGTGCCAGCGGTTTAGAAGAGCAGCCCCAGCATTTT. Amino acid sequence: CASGLEEQPQHF. This chain connects TRBV28 to TRBJ1-5, with unresolved D. CDR1 is MDHEN and CDR2 is SYDVKM in the germline V gene. The CDR3 runs to 12 residues.

A few counts support this clonotype. V gene TRBV21-1 combines with J gene TRBJ1-1; the table gives TRBD1 as D, unverified against the DNA. TRBV21-1 is described as a pseudogene. This CDR3 contains 15 residues. DNA of the CDR3: TGTGCCAGCAGCAAAGGGGACAGGGGGAACACTGAAGCTTTCTTT. It yields the protein CASSKGDRGNTEAFF.

This chain connects TRBV2 to TRBJ2-1; 10 nucleotides align to TRBD2. Germline V lookup: CDR1 SNHLY, CDR2 FYNNEI. The CDR3 is 14 residues long. V was clipped by 6 bases and J by 6 bases; unmatched bases: 5. This CDR3 is CASSALAGANEQFF. Written as DNA, the CDR3 is TGTGCCAGCAGCGCGCTAGCGGGGGCCAATGAGCAGTTCTTC.

The chain employs TRBV21-1 and TRBJ1-1. TRBV21-1 is shown as a pseudogene. The CDR3 runs 14 residues. The CDR3 loop is CASSKSTINTEAFF. CDR3 bases: TGTGCCAGCAGCAAAAGTACAATAAACACTGAAGCTTTCTTT.

The CDR3: CSARDEGAGQPQHF. In DNA form, the CDR3 reads TGCAGTGCTAGAGATGAAGGGGCTGGGCAGCCCCAGCATTTT. The chain combines TRBV20-1 with TRBJ1-5, with a tentative D call TRBD1 (5 bases). The ends were cut back, 0 bases at V and 7 bases at J, with 13 bases in the middle. CDR1 and CDR2 (germline): DFQATT, SNEGSKA (reference sequence). The CDR3 covers 14 residues.

This clonotype was observed a few times. The chain is built from TRBV3-1 and TRBJ2-1; D ambiguous. Trimming took off 3 bases at V and 8 bases at J, with 8 bases between the two ends. In germline, CDR1 is LGHDT, CDR2 YNNKEL (reference sequence). This CDR3 spans 12 amino acids. CDR3 loop: CASSQVTHEQFF. In DNA form, the CDR3 reads TGTGCCAGCAGCCAGGTCACCCATGAGCAGTTCTTC.

This clonotype was counted a single time. This chain connects TRBV4-2 to TRBJ2-1, with D hard to call. The CDR3 totals 15 residues. The germline V gene encodes CDR1 LGHNA and CDR2 YNFKEQ. V was pared by 3 bases and J by 4 bases, with 13 bases between. For the CDR3, the DNA is TGTGCCAGCAGCCACTTGAACGGAGCGTACAATGAGCAGTTCTTC. Translation: CASSHLNGAYNEQFF.

J is TRBJ1-6 and V is TRBV3-1; 7 nucleotides align to TRBD1. Per the germline V gene, CDR1 is LGHDT and CDR2 is YNNKEL (reference sequence). This CDR3 spans 15 amino acids. Germline trimming cut 4 bases from V and 9 bases from J; bases unmatched to any gene: 9. The CDR3 DNA reads as TGTGCCAGCAGCCTAGAACAGGGGTTTACTTCACCCCTCCACTTT. Translating it yields CASSLEQGFTSPLHF.

This clonotype counts as medium-sized. The V gene is TRBV20-1, the J gene TRBJ2-1; 11 positions agree with TRBD1. Germline CDR1 is DFQATT and CDR2 is SNEGSKA (reference sequence). With V trimmed by 0 bases and J by 5 bases, 18 bases remained unmatched. CDR3 length: 20 amino acids. This CDR3 reads CSARDVIGTGGVGLNNEQFF. CDR3 nucleotide sequence: TGCAGTGCTAGAGATGTCATCGGGACAGGGGGTGTCGGCCTTAACAATGAGCAGTTCTTC.

This clonotype has at least ten counts. The rearrangement joins TRBV20-1 to TRBJ2-5, with D perhaps TRBD1 (5 bases). V was pared by 0 bases and J by 1 base, with 12 bases between. The CDR3 sequence is 15 residues long. The germline V gene has CDR1 DFQATT and CDR2 SNEGSKA (reference sequence). CDR3 sequence (DNA): TGCAGTGCTAGAGATGGGGCATTACTCCAAGAGACCCAGTACTTC. This codes for CSARDGALLQETQYF.

The chain links TRBV11-2 to TRBJ1-3; 7 bases align to TRBD1. Germline CDR1 SGHAT, CDR2 FQNNGV. The CDR3 sequence is 15 residues long. Unmatched junction bases numbered 4, after V lost 5 bases and J lost 0 bases. The CDR3 protein is CASSRTGASGNTIYF. The CDR3 DNA sequence: TGTGCCAGCAGCCGAACAGGGGCCTCTGGAAACACCATATATTTT.

The rearrangement uses TRBV15 and TRBJ2-7; 8 bases are a match to TRBD1. V trimming: 3 bases; J trimming: 3 bases; junction bases outside the gene matches: 7. The germline V gene has CDR1 LNHNV and CDR2 YYDKDF (reference sequence). CDR3 length: 15 amino acids. In nucleotides, the CDR3 is TGTGCCACCAGCAGTGGACAGGGTGGGGGCTACGAGCAGTACTTC. It yields the protein CATSSGQGGGYEQYF.